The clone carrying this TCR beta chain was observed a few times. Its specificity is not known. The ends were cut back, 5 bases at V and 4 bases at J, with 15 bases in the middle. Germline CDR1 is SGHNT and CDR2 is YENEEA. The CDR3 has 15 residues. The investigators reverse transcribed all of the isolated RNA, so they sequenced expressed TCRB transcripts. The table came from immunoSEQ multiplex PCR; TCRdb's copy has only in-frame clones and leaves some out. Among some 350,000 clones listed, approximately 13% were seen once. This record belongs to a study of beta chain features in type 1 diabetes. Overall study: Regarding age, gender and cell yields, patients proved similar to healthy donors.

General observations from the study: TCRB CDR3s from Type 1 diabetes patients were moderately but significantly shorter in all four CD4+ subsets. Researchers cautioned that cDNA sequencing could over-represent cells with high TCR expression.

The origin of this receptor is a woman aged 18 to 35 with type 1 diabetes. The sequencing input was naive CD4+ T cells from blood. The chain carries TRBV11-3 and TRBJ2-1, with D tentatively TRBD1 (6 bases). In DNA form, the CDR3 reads TGTGCCAGCAGCACGAGCGACGGACAGTACAATGAGCAGTTCTTC. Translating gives CASSTSDGQYNEQFF.